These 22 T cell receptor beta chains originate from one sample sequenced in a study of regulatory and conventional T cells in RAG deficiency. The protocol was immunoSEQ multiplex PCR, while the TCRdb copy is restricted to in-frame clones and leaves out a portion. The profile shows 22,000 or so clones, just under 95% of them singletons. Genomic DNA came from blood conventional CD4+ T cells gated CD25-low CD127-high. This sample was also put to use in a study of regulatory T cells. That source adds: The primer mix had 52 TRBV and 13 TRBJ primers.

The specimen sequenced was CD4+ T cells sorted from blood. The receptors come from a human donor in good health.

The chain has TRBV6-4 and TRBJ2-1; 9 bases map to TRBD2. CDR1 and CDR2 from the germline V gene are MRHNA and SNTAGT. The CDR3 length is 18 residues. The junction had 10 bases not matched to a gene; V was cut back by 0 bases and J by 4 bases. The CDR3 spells CASSDSAAGGLGYNEQFF. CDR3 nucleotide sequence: TGTGCCAGCAGTGACTCCGCGGCGGGGGGGCTCGGGTACAATGAGCAGTTCTTC.

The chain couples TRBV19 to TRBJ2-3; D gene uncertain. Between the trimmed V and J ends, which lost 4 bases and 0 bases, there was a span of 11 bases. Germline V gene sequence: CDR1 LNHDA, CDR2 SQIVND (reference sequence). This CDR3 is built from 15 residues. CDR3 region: CASSNEQDSTDTQYF. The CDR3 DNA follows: TGTGCCAGTAGTAATGAGCAGGATAGCACAGATACGCAGTATTTT.

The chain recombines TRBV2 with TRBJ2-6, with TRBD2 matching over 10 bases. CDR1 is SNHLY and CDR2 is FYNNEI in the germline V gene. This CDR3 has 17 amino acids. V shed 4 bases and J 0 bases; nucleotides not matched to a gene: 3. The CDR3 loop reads CASSVERGGSGANVLTF. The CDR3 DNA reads TGTGCCAGCAGTGTGGAGCGGGGGGGCTCTGGGGCCAACGTCCTGACTTTC.

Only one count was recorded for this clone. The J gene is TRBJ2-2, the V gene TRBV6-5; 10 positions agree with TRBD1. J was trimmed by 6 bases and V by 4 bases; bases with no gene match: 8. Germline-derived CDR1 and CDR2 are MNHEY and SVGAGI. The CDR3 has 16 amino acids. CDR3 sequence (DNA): TGTGCCAGCAGTTTAGCCGGGACAGGGGTTTCCGGGGAGCTGTTTTTT. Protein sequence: CASSLAGTGVSGELFF.

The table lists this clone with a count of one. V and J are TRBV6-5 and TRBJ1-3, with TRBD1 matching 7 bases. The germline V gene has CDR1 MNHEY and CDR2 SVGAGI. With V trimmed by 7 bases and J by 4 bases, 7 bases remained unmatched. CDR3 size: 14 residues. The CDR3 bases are TGTGCCAGCAATCCCGACAGGGAGGGAAACACCATATATTTT. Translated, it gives CASNPDREGNTIYF.

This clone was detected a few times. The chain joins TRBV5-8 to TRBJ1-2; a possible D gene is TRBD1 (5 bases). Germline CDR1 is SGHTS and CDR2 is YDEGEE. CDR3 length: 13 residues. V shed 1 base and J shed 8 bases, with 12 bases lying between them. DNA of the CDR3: TGTGCCAGCAGCTTGCTACCAGGGCTCGGCTACACCTTC. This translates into CASSLLPGLGYTF.

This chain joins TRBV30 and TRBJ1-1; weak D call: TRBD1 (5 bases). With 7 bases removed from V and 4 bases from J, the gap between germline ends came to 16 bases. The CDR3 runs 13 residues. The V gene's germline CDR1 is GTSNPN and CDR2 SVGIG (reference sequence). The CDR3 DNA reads TGTGCCTTAGACAGTATTCATTCCACTGAAGCTTTCTTT. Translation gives CALDSIHSTEAFF.

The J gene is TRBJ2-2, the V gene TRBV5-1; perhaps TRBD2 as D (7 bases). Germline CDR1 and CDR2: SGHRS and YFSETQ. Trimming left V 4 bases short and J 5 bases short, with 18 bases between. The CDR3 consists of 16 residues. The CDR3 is CASSPAGASGTGELFF. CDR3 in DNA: TGCGCCAGCAGCCCTGCAGGGGCTAGCGGTACCGGGGAGCTGTTTTTT.

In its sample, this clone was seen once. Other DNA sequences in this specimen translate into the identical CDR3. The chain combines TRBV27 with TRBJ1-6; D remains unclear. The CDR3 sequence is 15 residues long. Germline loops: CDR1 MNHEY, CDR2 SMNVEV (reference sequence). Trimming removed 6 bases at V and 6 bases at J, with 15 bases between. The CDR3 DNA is TGTGCCAGCAGAAACTTGAGGACGGGTAATTCACCCCTCCACTTT. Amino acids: CASRNLRTGNSPLHF.

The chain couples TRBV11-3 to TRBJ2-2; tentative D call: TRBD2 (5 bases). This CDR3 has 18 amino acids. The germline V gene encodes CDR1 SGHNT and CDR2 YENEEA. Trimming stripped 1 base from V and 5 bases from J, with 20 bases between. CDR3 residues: CASSLASRFGRGTGELFF. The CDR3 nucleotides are TGTGCCAGCAGCTTAGCCTCACGGTTTGGTCGGGGAACCGGGGAGCTGTTTTTT.

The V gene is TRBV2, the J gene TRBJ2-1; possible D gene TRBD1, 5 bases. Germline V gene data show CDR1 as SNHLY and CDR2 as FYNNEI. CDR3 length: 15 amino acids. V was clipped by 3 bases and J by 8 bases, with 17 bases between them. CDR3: CASSEGLVSMDEQFF. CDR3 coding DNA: TGTGCCAGCAGTGAGGGGCTAGTGTCTATGGATGAGCAGTTCTTC.

The CDR3 spells CASWRQGKSYEQYF. In DNA, the CDR3 is TGTGCCAGCTGGAGACAGGGGAAAAGCTACGAGCAGTACTTC. J is TRBJ2-7 and V is TRBV6-1; 8 bases line up with TRBD1. V trimming: 8 bases; J trimming: 3 bases; junction bases outside the gene matches: 9. The CDR3 is 14 residues long. Germline lookup yields CDR1 MNHNS and CDR2 SASEGT.

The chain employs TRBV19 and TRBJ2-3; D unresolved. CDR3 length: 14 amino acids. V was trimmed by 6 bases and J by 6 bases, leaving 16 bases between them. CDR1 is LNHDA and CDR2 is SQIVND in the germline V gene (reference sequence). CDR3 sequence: CASSPRTLSDTQYF. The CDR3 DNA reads TGTGCCAGTAGCCCTCGAACCCTCTCTGATACGCAGTATTTT.

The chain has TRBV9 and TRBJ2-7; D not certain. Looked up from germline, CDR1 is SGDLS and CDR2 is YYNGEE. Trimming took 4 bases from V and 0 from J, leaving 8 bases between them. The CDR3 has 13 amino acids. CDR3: CASSSDPSYEQYF. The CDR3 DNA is TGTGCCAGCAGCTCAGACCCCTCCTACGAGCAGTACTTC.

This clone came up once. In DNA, the CDR3 is TGTGCCAGCAGTTCTCTCGGGTCCGGGGACCACGAGCAGTACTTC. Amino acid sequence: CASSSLGSGDHEQYF. This rearrangement joins TRBV27 to TRBJ2-7, with D perhaps TRBD1 or TRBD2 (5 bases each). The V and J ends lost 4 bases and 5 bases respectively, with 18 bases between them. This CDR3 comprises 15 residues. Germline CDR1 reads MNHEY; CDR2 reads SMNVEV (reference sequence).

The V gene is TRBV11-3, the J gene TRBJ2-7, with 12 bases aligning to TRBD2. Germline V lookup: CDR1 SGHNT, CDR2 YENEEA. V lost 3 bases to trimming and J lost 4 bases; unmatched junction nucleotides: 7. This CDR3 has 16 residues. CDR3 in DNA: TGTGCCAGCAGCTTCACCTACGGACTAGCGGGGTACGAGCAGTACTTC. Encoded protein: CASSFTYGLAGYEQYF.

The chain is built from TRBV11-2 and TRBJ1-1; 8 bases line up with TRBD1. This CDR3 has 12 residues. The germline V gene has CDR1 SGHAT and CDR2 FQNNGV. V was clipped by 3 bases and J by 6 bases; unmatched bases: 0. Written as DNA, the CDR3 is TGTGCCAGCAGCTTGACAGGGGCTGAAGCTTTCTTT. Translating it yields CASSLTGAEAFF.

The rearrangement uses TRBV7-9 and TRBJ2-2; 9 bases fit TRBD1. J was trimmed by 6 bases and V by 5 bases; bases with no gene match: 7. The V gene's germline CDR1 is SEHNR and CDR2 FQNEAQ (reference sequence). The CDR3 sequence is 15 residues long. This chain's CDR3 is CASSVQGALPGELFF. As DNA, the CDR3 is TGTGCCAGCAGCGTACAGGGGGCCCTTCCCGGGGAGCTGTTTTTT.

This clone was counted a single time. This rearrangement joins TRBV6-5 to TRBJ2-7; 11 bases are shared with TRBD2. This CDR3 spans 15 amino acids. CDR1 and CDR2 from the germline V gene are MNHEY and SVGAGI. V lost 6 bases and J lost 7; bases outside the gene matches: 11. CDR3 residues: CASRPLAGVSFEQYF. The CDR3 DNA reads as TGTGCCAGCAGACCACTAGCGGGAGTGTCCTTTGAGCAGTACTTC.

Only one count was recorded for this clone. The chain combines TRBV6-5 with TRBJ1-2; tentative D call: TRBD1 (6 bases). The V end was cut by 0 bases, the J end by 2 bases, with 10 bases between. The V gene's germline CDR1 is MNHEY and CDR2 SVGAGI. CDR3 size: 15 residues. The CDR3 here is CASSYSGGRNYGYTF. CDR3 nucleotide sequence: TGTGCCAGCAGTTACTCAGGGGGTCGAAACTATGGCTACACCTTC.

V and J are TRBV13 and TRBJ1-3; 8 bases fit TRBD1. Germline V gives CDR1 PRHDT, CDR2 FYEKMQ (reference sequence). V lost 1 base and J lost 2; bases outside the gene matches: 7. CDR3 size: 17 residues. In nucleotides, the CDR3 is TGTGCCAGCAGCTTAGATCGGACAGGGTTAGCTGGAAACACCATATATTTT. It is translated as CASSLDRTGLAGNTIYF.

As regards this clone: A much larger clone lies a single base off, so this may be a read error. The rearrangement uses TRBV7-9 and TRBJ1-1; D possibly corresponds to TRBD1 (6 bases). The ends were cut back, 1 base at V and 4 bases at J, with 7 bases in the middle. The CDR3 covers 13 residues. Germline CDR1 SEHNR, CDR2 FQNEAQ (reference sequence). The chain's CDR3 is CASSLEGGTEAFF. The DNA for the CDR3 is TGTGCCAGCAGCTTAGAAGGGGGCACTGAAGCTTTCTTT.